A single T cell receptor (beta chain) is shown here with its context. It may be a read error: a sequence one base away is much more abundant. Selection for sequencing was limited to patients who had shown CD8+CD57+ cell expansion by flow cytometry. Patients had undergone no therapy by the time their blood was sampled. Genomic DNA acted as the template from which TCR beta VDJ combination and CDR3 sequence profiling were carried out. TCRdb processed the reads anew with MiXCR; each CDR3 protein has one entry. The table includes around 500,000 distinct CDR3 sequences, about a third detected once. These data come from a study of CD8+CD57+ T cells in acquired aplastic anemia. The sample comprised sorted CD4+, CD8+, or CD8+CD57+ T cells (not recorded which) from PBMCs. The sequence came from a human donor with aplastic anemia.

This chain's CDR3 is CATSGGRQETQYF. CDR3 bases: TGTGCCACCAGCGGAGGGAGGCAAGAGACCCAGTACTTC. This chain links TRBV24-1 with TRBJ2-5, with TRBD2 as a possible D gene (6 bases). The CDR3 covers 13 residues. V lost 7 bases and J 2 bases, leaving 10 bases between the germline ends. From germline, CDR1 is KGHDR and CDR2 SFDVKD.